These T cell receptor beta chains were read from a single sample in a study of T cells in Graves' hyperthyroidism and ophthalmopathy. TCRdb re-derived calls from the multiplex PCR reads in MiXCR, one entry per CDR3 protein. This sample has 610,000 or so distinct CDR3 sequences, with around 46% found just once. Sequenced: peripheral blood or thyroid tissue (not recorded which). The source is a young woman with Graves' hyperthyroidism. Both conserved end residues are part of each CDR3. A D gene is named only where the DNA matches it firmly. Only some rows state a clone size, as once, few, many or a class for expanded clones.

d_call	j_call	v_call	clone_size	cdr3_nt	cdr3_aa
NA	TRBJ2-7	TRBV29-1	NA	TGCAGCACCGAGGGGCGCAAAAGCTCCTACGAGCAGTACTTC	CSTEGRKSSYEQYF
NA	TRBJ2-7	TRBV20-1	once	TGCAGTGCTAGAGTCGGGGCTAGCGACAGGTGGGACGAGCAGTACTTC	CSARVGASDRWDEQYF
NA	TRBJ2-2	TRBV6-1	once	TGTGCCAGCAGTGAGGGGCGGCTGTTCTTT	CASSEGRLFF
TRBD1	TRBJ2-2	TRBV20-1	NA	TGCAGTGCGACACAGGGGGCGAACACCGGGGAGCTGTTTTTT	CSATQGANTGELFF
NA	TRBJ2-7	TRBV5-1	many	TGCGCCAGCAGCTTGTTTGGAGGGGTCGAGCTCGACGAGCAGTACTTC	CASSLFGGVELDEQYF
NA	TRBJ2-5	TRBV2	once	TGTGCCAGCAGCGCATACGGGGAATGGGCCCAAGAGACCCAGTACTTC	CASSAYGEWAQETQYF
NA	TRBJ1-5	TRBV12-3/TRBV12-4	many	TGTGCCAGCAGTCCCTGGGGTAGCAATCAGCCCCAGCATTTT	CASSPWGSNQPQHF
TRBD2	TRBJ2-1	TRBV29-1	NA	TGCAGCGTTTCGGGACTAGCGGGTCCAGGGAGTGAGCAGTTCTTC	CSVSGLAGPGSEQFF
NA	TRBJ2-7	TRBV20-1	few	TGCAGTGCTAGAGGGGACGAGCAGTACTTC	CSARGDEQYF
TRBD1	TRBJ1-4	TRBV20-1	many	TGCAGTGCTATATCCGGGACAGGTGGAAAACTGTTTTTT	CSAISGTGGKLFF
NA	TRBJ2-5	TRBV6-1	NA	TGTGCCAGCAGTGAAGAGGGCGGGACGGAGACCCAGTACTTC	CASSEEGGTETQYF
TRBD1	TRBJ2-7	TRBV7-2	NA	TGTGCCAGCAGCAAACGGACAGGACTGTCCTACAATGAGCAGTACTTC	CASSKRTGLSYNEQYF
TRBD1	TRBJ2-3	TRBV2	NA	TGTGCCAGCACCACAGGGGCAGCAGATACGCAGTATTTT	CASTTGAADTQYF
NA	TRBJ2-7	TRBV29-1	NA	TGCAGCGCTGCGTCCAGCTCCTACGAGCAGTACTTC	CSAASSSYEQYF
TRBD1	TRBJ2-5	TRBV4-2	NA	TGTGCCAGCAGCCAAGAGACAGGGCGGGAAGAGACCCAGTACTTC	CASSQETGREETQYF
NA	TRBJ2-7	TRBV7-3	NA	TGTGCCAGCAGCCAAGTTACTAGCAGACGGTACGAGCAGTACTTC	CASSQVTSRRYEQYF
NA	TRBJ1-6	TRBV7-6	NA	TGTGCCAGCAGCTTAGCGCCAGGGCAAAGGCCCCTCCACTTT	CASSLAPGQRPLHF
NA	TRBJ2-7	TRBV19	few	TGTGCCAGTAGTAGTTCGGACTACGAGCAGTACTTC	CASSSSDYEQYF
NA	TRBJ2-5	TRBV2	NA	TGTGCCAGCAGTGCCTGCTCAAGGGGGGAGCCCCAGTACTTC	CASSACSRGEPQYF
NA	TRBJ1-1	TRBV29-1	many	TGCAGCGTTGAAGATCGAAGGGGCGGATTATTGAACACTGAAGCTTTCTTT	CSVEDRRGGLLNTEAFF
NA	TRBJ1-6	TRBV27	few	TGTGCCAGCAGTTTAAGGGGCGTGTCACCCCTCCACTTT	CASSLRGVSPLHF
NA	TRBJ2-7	TRBV20-1	NA	TGCAGTGCCAGCAGGGACTACCGGGACAGTTCCTACGAGCAGTACTTC	CSASRDYRDSSYEQYF
NA	TRBJ2-2	TRBV12-3/TRBV12-4	many	TGTGCCAGCAGTCCCCCCCTCGTTTACACCGGGGAGCTGTTTTTT	CASSPPLVYTGELFF
NA	TRBJ2-7	TRBV29-1	NA	TGCAGCGTTGAAGGTGAAGGGGCTACCACCTACGAGCAGTACTTC	CSVEGEGATTYEQYF
NA	TRBJ2-7	TRBV12-3/TRBV12-4	many	TGTGCCAGCAGTCGGAGCGGCGAGCAGTACTTC	CASSRSGEQYF
NA	TRBJ1-2	TRBV2	NA	TGTGCCAGCAGGTTATTGGACAGCTATAACTATGGCTACACCTTC	CASRLLDSYNYGYTF
NA	TRBJ2-7	TRBV10-2	NA	TGCGCCAGCAGTGATCTGGGGATGACCTACGAGCAGTACTTC	CASSDLGMTYEQYF
NA	TRBJ1-2	TRBV2	many	TGTGCCAGCAGTCAACAGTCCGCCTACACCTTC	CASSQQSAYTF
TRBD2	TRBJ2-7	TRBV20-1	many	TGCAGTGCTCGACTGACTAGCGGGACTCCTTACGAGCAGTACTTC	CSARLTSGTPYEQYF
NA	TRBJ1-4	TRBV14	NA	TGTGCCAGCAGCCCCGCGAGGAGTTGGGAAAAACTGTTTTTT	CASSPARSWEKLFF
TRBD2	TRBJ2-5	TRBV7-2	NA	TGTGCCAGCAGCTTCATTATGGCTAGCGGGCCTCAAGAGACCCAGTACTTC	CASSFIMASGPQETQYF
NA	TRBJ2-7	TRBV27	NA	TGTGCCAGCAGTTTATATAGGCAGTCCGAGCAGTACTTC	CASSLYRQSEQYF
NA	TRBJ1-6	TRBV7-9	many	TGTGCCAGCAGCCTTAAGGCCGCCAGCTATAATTCACCCCTCCACTTT	CASSLKAASYNSPLHF
NA	TRBJ2-7	TRBV29-1	NA	TGCAGCTTGAGTAACATCCCCTACGAGCAGTACTTC	CSLSNIPYEQYF
TRBD2	TRBJ2-7	TRBV2	NA	TGTGCCAGCAGTGGGACTAGCATGGAATACGAGCAGTACTTC	CASSGTSMEYEQYF
TRBD1	TRBJ2-7	TRBV20-1	many	TGCAGTGCTAGGAGGGACAGGGAGGACGAGCAGTACTTC	CSARRDREDEQYF
TRBD1	TRBJ1-2	TRBV2	NA	TGTGCCAGCAGTCGGACAGGATACTATGGCTACACCTTC	CASSRTGYYGYTF
NA	TRBJ2-1	TRBV19	NA	TGTGCCCGAGAGGTAAGGGGCCTATACAATGAGCAGTTCTTC	CAREVRGLYNEQFF
NA	TRBJ1-1	TRBV5-1	many	TGCGCCAGCAGCTCGGACAGTACGAACACTGAAGCTTTCTTT	CASSSDSTNTEAFF
NA	TRBJ2-2	TRBV4-1	many	TGCGCCAGCAGCCATATTTATAGCGGCGCGAACACCGGGGAGCTGTTTTTT	CASSHIYSGANTGELFF
TRBD1	TRBJ1-5	TRBV20-1	many	TGCAGTGCACAGCGGGACAGAAATCAGCCCCAGCATTTT	CSAQRDRNQPQHF